This T cell receptor beta chain was found in a study of blood T cell repertoires in COVID-19. The CDR3 loop spans 16 amino acids. After removal of 0 bases from V and 1 base from J, the junction contained 1 base not matched to a gene. The germline gives CDR1 SGHRS, CDR2 YFSETQ. Produced via immunoSEQ multiplex PCR; TCRdb's table is partial and in-frame only. The table lists 310,000 or so clones, 88% of them singletons. Specimen: peripheral blood. The sequence came from a woman between 50 and 59 years old with active or convalescent COVID-19. This chain links TRBV5-1 with TRBJ2-1, with 10 bases lining up with TRBD1. DNA of the CDR3: TGCGCCAGCAGCTTGGGGGACAGGGGATCCTACAATGAGCAGTTCTTC. It specifies CASSLGDRGSYNEQFF.